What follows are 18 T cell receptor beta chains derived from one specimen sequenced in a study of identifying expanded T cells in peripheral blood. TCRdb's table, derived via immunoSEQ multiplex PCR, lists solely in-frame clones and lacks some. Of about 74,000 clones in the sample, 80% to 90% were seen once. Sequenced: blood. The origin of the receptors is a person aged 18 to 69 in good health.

The CDR3 DNA reads as TGTGCCAGCAGCTCCATCGGGAGGGCCCGGATTTTGCAGTACTTC. Translation gives CASSSIGRARILQYF. The chain links TRBV6-1 to TRBJ2-7; TRBD2 aligns across 8 bases. After removal of 6 bases from V and 9 bases from J, the junction contained 16 bases not matched to a gene. CDR1 is MNHNS, CDR2 SASEGT, per germline. The CDR3 consists of 15 residues.

CDR3 in amino acids: CASSLATLQDTQYF. Here the CDR3 DNA reads TGTGCCAGCAGCTTAGCGACTTTACAAGATACGCAGTATTTT. V usage is TRBV7-6 and J usage is TRBJ2-3, with D hard to call. The CDR3 contains 14 residues. CDR1 is SGHVS, CDR2 FNYEAQ, per germline. Trimming took 0 bases from V and 5 from J, leaving 9 bases between them.

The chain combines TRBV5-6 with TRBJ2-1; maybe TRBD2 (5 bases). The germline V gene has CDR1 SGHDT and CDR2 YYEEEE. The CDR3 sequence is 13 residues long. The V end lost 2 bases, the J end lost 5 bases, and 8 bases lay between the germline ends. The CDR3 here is CASSFRRDNEQFF. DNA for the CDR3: TGTGCCAGCAGCTTTAGGCGGGACAATGAGCAGTTCTTC.

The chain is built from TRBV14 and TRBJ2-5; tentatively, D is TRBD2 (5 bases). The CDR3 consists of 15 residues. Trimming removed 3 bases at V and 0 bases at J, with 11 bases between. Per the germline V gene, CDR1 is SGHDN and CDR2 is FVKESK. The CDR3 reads CASSQGGGHQETQYF. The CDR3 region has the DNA TGTGCCAGCAGCCAGGGCGGAGGCCACCAAGAGACCCAGTACTTC. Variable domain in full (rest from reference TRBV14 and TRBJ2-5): EAGVTQFPSHSVIEKGQTVTLRCDPISGHDNLYWYRRVMGKEIKFLLHFVKESKQDESGMPNNRFLAERTGGTYSTLKVQPAELEDSGVYFCASSQGGGHQETQYFGPGTRLLVL.

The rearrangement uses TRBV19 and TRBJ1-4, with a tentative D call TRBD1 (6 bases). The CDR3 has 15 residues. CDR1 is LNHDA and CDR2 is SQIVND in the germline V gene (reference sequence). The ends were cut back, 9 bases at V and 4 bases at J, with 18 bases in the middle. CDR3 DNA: TGTGCCAGCTCGAGAAAGGACAGAGTTAATGAAAAACTGTTTTTT. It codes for CASSRKDRVNEKLFF.

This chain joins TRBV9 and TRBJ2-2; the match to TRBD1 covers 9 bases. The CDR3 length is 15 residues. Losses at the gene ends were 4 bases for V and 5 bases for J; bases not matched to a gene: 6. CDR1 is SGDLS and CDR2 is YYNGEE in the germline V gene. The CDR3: CASSSGGQGTGELFF. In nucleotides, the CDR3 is TGTGCCAGCAGCTCCGGGGGACAGGGTACCGGGGAGCTGTTTTTT.

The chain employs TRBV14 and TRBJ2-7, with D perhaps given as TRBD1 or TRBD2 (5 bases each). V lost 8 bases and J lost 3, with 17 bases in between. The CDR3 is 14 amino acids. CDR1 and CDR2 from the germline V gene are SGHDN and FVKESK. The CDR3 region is CASGTRDPGYEQYF. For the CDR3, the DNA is TGTGCCAGCGGGACCCGGGACCCAGGCTACGAGCAGTACTTC. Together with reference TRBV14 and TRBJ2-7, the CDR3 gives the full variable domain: EAGVTQFPSHSVIEKGQTVTLRCDPISGHDNLYWYRRVMGKEIKFLLHFVKESKQDESGMPNNRFLAERTGGTYSTLKVQPAELEDSGVYFCASGTRDPGYEQYFGPGTRLTVT.

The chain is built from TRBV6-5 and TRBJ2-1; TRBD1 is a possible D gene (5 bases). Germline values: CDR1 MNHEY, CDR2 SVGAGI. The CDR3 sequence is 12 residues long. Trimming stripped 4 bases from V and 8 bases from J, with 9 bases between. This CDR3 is CASSFSGHEQFF. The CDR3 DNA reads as TGTGCCAGCAGTTTCTCAGGGCATGAGCAGTTCTTC.

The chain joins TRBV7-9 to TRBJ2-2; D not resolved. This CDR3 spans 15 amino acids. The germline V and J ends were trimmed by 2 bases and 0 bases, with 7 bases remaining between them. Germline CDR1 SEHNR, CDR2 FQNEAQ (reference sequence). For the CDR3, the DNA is TGTGCCAGCAGCTTACTACGTTCGAACACCGGGGAGCTGTTTTTT. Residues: CASSLLRSNTGELFF.

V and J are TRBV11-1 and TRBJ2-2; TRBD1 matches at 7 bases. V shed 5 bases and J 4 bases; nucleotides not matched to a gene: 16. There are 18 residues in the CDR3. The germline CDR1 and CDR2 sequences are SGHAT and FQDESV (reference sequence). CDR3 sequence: CASSPRPTGLMSTGELFF. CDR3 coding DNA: TGTGCCAGCAGCCCTCGCCCGACAGGGTTAATGAGCACCGGGGAGCTGTTTTTT.

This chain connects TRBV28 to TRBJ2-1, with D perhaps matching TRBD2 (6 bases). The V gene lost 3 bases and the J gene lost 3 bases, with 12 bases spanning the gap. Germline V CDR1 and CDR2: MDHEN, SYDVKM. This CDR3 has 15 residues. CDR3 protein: CASSFAGLGYNEQFF. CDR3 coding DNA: TGTGCCAGCAGTTTCGCGGGGCTAGGCTACAATGAGCAGTTCTTC.

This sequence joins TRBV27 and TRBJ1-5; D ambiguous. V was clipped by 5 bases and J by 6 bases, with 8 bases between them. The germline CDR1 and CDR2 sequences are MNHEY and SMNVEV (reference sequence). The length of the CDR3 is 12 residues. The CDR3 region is CASSPPGQPQHF. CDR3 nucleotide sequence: TGTGCCAGCAGTCCCCCAGGTCAGCCCCAGCATTTT.

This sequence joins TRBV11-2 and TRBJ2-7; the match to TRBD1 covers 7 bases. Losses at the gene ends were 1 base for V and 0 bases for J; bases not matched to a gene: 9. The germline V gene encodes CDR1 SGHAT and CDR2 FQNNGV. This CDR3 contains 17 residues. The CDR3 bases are TGTGCCAGCAGCTTAGGAGGGCTGGGGACAGTCTCCTACGAGCAGTACTTC. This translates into CASSLGGLGTVSYEQYF.

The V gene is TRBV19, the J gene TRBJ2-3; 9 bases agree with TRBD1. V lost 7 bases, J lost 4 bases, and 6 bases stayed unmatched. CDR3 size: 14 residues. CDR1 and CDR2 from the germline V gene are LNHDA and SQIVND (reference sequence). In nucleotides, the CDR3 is TGTGCCAGTATACCGGGACAGGGAGCAGATACGCAGTATTTT. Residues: CASIPGQGADTQYF.

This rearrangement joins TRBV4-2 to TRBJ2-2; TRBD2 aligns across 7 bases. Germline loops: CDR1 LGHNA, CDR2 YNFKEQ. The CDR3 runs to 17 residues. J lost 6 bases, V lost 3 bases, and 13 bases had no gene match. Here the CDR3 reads CASSQDPGLRLSGELFF. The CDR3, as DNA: TGTGCCAGCAGCCAGGACCCGGGACTAAGGTTGTCCGGGGAGCTGTTTTTT.

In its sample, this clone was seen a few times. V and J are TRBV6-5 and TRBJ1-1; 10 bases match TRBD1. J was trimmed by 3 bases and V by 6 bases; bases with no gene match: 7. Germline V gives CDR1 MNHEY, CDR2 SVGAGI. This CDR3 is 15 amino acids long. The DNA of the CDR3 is TGTGCCAGCAGCTCGTCCGGGACAGGGGACACTGAAGCTTTCTTT. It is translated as CASSSSGTGDTEAFF.

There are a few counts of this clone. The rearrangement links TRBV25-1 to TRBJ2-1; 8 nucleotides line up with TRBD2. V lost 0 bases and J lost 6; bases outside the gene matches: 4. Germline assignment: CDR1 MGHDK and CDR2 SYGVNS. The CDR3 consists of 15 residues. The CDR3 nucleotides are TGTGCCAGCAGTGAATACGGGAGGGCCCTCAATGAGCAGTTCTTC. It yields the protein CASSEYGRALNEQFF.

DNA for the CDR3: TGTGCCAGCAGCTTTCGGGGCCTAGCGGAAGAGACCCAGTACTTC. The encoded protein is CASSFRGLAEETQYF. The chain has TRBV5-6 and TRBJ2-5; 7 nucleotides match TRBD2. The CDR3 runs 15 residues. Per the germline V gene, CDR1 is SGHDT and CDR2 is YYEEEE. V shed 2 bases and J 3 bases; nucleotides not matched to a gene: 7.